This T cell receptor (beta chain) originates from a study of blood T cells in healthy people across ages. The CDR3 has 17 amino acids. Trimming removed 5 bases from V and 2 bases from J; junction bases left unmatched: 7. Germline V gene data show CDR1 as SGHVS and CDR2 as FNYEAQ. This clonotype has ten or more counts. Its target is not known. Primers used in a second PCR of roughly 6 to 11 cycles were a sample-barcoded 5' primer and a J-beta primer mix. Tagging of each cDNA molecule was performed by a template-switch adaptor with 12 random nucleotides. TCRdb redid the calling of the 5' RACE reads with MiXCR, one entry per CDR3 protein. The repertoire consists of more than 750,000 distinct CDR3 sequences, with 25% to 30% occurring once and the leading ten covering roughly 10%. The study, taken as a whole, reports: The fall in TCR beta diversity per million T cells was roughly linear with age.

The sample was also linked to a second study, of T cells of mothers and their children. From that report: The TCR beta CDR3 read count exceeded 8.5 million for each mother and was about 3 million for each child. Mother-child pairs who were related displayed a slightly higher overlap than unrelated pairs, a difference that was non-significant.

The receptor was isolated from a woman between 40 and 55 years old in good health. The rearrangement links TRBV7-6 to TRBJ2-6; TRBD1 matches at 9 bases. The source material was blood. The CDR3 bases are TGTGCCAGCAGCCCAGCCCGGACAGGGGCTGGGGCCAACGTCCTGACTTTC. The encoded protein is CASSPARTGAGANVLTF.